The 4 T cell receptor beta chains listed next were all sequenced from one sample in a study of blood T cell repertoires in COVID-19. Repertoires were generated with immunoSEQ multiplex PCR, while TCRdb's copy carries only in-frame clones and drops some. The table has hundreds of thousands of clones, about 90% seen once. The sample was peripheral blood. All receptors derive from a woman in her 30s with COVID-19, enrolled during active disease.

In DNA form, the CDR3 reads TGTGCCAGCAGCAGAACCGGGACAGGGGGTGAAAAACTGTTTTTT. This gives the protein CASSRTGTGGEKLFF. The chain is built from TRBV7-2 and TRBJ1-4; TRBD1 agrees at 11 bases. Germline CDR1 reads SGHTA; CDR2 reads FQGNSA. The CDR3 length is 15 residues. V lost 5 bases, J lost 7 bases, and 6 bases stayed unmatched.

V usage is TRBV10-2 and J usage is TRBJ2-3; a possible D gene is TRBD1 (6 bases). Germline CDR1 is WSHSY and CDR2 is SAAADI. V lost 5 bases and J 5 bases, leaving 8 bases between the germline ends. This CDR3 has 12 residues. CDR3 sequence reads: CASSKGVDTQYF. CDR3 sequence (DNA): TGCGCCAGCAGTAAGGGGGTAGATACGCAGTATTTT.

V usage is TRBV7-9 and J usage is TRBJ1-5; weak D call: TRBD1 (5 bases). The CDR3 runs to 13 residues. The V end lost 5 bases, the J end lost 7 bases, and 12 bases lay between the germline ends. Germline V gene data show CDR1 as SEHNR and CDR2 as FQNEAQ (reference sequence). DNA for the CDR3: TGTGCCAGCAGCAATCAGGGTGAACAGCCCCAGCATTTT. Its protein is CASSNQGEQPQHF.

The J gene is TRBJ1-2, the V gene TRBV18; no clear D gene. This CDR3 is built from 18 residues. Between the trimmed V and J ends, which lost 0 bases and 3 bases, there was a span of 20 bases. CDR1 is KGHSH, CDR2 LQKENI, per germline. CDR3 DNA sequence: TGTGCCAGCTCACCACCGGTTGGCCCGCTGCGGGAGGACTATGGCTACACCTTC. Protein product: CASSPPVGPLREDYGYTF.